This TCR beta chain comes out of a study of blood T cell repertoires in COVID-19. Across the study: The samples span acute and convalescent COVID-19 from the United States, Italy and Spain. Sources were T cells, B-cell-depleted T cells, or PBMCs; the material itself was cDNA or gDNA.

Per the original data handling: Nucleated cell counts were estimated from reference gene primer amplification. Clones were read by immunoSEQ multiplex PCR, and TCRdb kept only the in-frame ones, dropping some. That table supplies the V and J calls and clone size; D and trimming were determined from the DNA. This repertoire shows around 150,000 clones, approximately 84% found once; its top ten account for 22%. Germline lookup yields CDR1 ENHRY and CDR2 SYGVKD. V gave up 10 bases and J gave up 6 bases; unmatched junction bases: 7. This CDR3 region has 13 residues. This chain connects TRBV10-3 to TRBJ1-1; 11 bases map to TRBD1. This TCR came from a woman aged 80 or over with acute or convalescent COVID-19. Sequencing was carried out using peripheral blood. This CDR3 reads CANGPGQGAEAFF. DNA for the CDR3: TGTGCCAACGGACCGGGACAGGGGGCTGAAGCTTTCTTT.